This T cell receptor (beta chain) emerged from a study of T cell responses to AZD1222 COVID-19 vaccine (dated by TCRdb to about 2021). Looking at the study overall: A total of 233 trial participants underwent TCR sequencing, of whom some 210 received two doses of AZD1222 and 26 received two doses of the MenACWY control vaccine. Trial participants were enrolled into age subgroups of 18-55, 56-69 and 70-plus years, which contained about 160, 30 and 59 TCR-sequenced participants, respectively. Points the paper makes about the study in general: Vaccine-associated CD4 TCRs spanned the whole spike protein, with dominant responses in regions 160-218 and 743-854. Participants were mostly white British, with more females than males. The authors suggested clonal diversity may have been underestimated. A significant rise in spike-specific TCR breadth and depth was observed after two AZD1222 doses relative to day 0 and relative to MenACWY recipients. The 56-69-year group was small, and its depth increase did not reach significance, likely because of low power. Epitopes outside the regions mutated in the B.1.351 and B.1.1.7 variants were reportedly recognized by nearly half of the unique spike-specific TCRs. Because no day 14 peak-response samples were available, the repertoires could be characterized only after the peak T cell response. Conclusions about previously exposed vaccinees are limited, since just 5 or 6 AZD1222 recipients were seropositive for SARS-CoV-2 at baseline.

With regard to this clone: Its antigen remains undetermined. Per-base quality was not reported, and no clone a single base away is much larger than it.

The time point label here, explained by the study, means: about 28 days (+/-7) after the second vaccine dose. AZD1222 recipients with second doses at about 4 weeks or about 12 weeks were pooled, because spike-specific TCR depth and breadth did not differ between schedules. The vaccinee samples were drawn from two UK trials, COV001 and COV002, one of which was a single-blind randomized controlled phase 2/3 trial testing AZD1222 (ChAdOx1 nCoV-19) in healthy adults. For TCRbeta chain sequencing, PBMC samples from trial participants were taken at day 0 and at day 28 after the second dose. The CDR3 regions of human TCRbeta chains were analyzed by immunosequencing. The authors' pipeline ran thus. TCRs in the repertoires were matched against a reference library of SARS-CoV-2-specific TCRs that had been generated with the MIRA antigen-specificity platform. Breadth was defined as the fraction of unique TCRs that were SARS-CoV-2-associated. Depth was defined as the fraction of total T cells that were SARS-CoV-2-associated. Using the MIRA data, each spike-specific TCR was mapped to the spike region that the TCR reacts to and placed in a CD4 or CD8 class. Log10-transformed breadth and depth values were compared by one-way ANOVA with Sidak's multiple comparisons tests. Held by TCRdb, this immuneACCESS table contains in-frame sequences only and omits some clones. Under half of the omission traces to an unresolved V gene where checked; the cause of the rest is unknown. V and J calls and clone size are as listed in that table; D and trimming were resolved from the DNA. The sample includes more than 85,000 clones, with 88% observed a single time. The leading ten clones occupy roughly 15% of the sample.

The CDR3, from cysteine to phenylalanine, totals 14 residues. Of all the DNA, just the CDR3 is kept, 42 bases in frame from base 1. V trim: 4 bases; J trim: 5 bases; unmatched bases: 6. CDR1 and CDR2 were assigned from the germline V gene (reference sequence) as SEHNR and FQNEAQ. This chain joins TRBV7-9 to TRBJ2-5; 8 bases in the middle match TRBD1. Sequences were derived from peripheral blood, sampled 28 days after the second AZD1222 dose. The sequence came from an adult who received the AZD1222 COVID-19 vaccine. The CDR3 has the sequence CASSSTGARETQYF. The sequence in DNA is TGTGCCAGCAGCTCGACAGGGGCGCGCGAGACCCAGTACTTC.